This paragraph reports one T cell receptor beta chain. The data stem from a study of control samples from healthy donors and cancer patients. Trimming took 0 bases from V and 5 from J, leaving 8 bases between them. Germline loops: CDR1 ENHRY, CDR2 SYGVKD. This CDR3 region has 13 residues. Generated by immunoSEQ multiplex PCR, the TCRdb table keeps only in-frame clones and is missing some. The sample yields tens of thousands of clones, about 87% seen once. The source of this sequence is a woman between 55 and 75 years old with head and neck cancer. The J gene is TRBJ2-7, the V gene TRBV10-3, with D maybe TRBD1 (5 bases). Sequences were obtained from PBMCs. The CDR3 DNA reads TGTGCCATCAGTGAGTCGACAGATGACGAGCAGTACTTC. Its protein product is CAISESTDDEQYF.